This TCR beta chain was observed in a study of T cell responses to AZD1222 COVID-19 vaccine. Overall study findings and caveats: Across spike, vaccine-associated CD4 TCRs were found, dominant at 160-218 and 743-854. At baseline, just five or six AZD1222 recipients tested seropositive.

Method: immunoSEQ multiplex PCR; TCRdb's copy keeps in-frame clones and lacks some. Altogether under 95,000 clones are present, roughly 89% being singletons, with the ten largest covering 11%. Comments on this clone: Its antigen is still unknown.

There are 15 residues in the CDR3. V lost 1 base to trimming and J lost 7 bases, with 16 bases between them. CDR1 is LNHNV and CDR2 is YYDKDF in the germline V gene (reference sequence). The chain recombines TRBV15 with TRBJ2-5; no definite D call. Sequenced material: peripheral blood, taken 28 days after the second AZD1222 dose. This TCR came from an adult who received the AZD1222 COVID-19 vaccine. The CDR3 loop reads CATSRGAVVEGTQYF. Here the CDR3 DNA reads TGTGCCACCAGCAGAGGGGCAGTCGTGGAAGGGACCCAGTACTTC.